This paragraph covers one TCR beta chain sequence. Its antigen is not known. This specimen belongs to a study of shared clonotypes between healthy human individuals. Overall study results and limits: The four-donor shared clonotypes exceeded non-shared clonotypes in generation probability, with non-shared ones scoring lower. Collection of samples was limited to blood; tissue repertoires likely differ. Rarefaction exposed incomplete sorted-subset sequencing despite large depth.

Donors were healthy HIV-negative adults without recently reported acute infections or vaccinations. The CDR3 contains 13 residues. The V gene's germline CDR1 is MNHNS and CDR2 SASEGT. V lost 6 bases to trimming and J lost 0 bases; unmatched junction nucleotides: 2. The table came from immunoSEQ multiplex PCR; TCRdb's copy has only in-frame clones and leaves some out. The sample includes about 1.1 million clones, roughly 74% of them seen just once. The chain has TRBV6-1 and TRBJ2-7; 7 nucleotides agree with TRBD1. The sequencing input was memory CD4+ T cells from PBMCs. Subset here: CD45RA-negative fraction. The receptor was isolated from a man aged 18 to 29 in good health. Some clones in this sample may be carry-over from other donors' samples. CDR3 region: CASRGTVSYEQYF. The CDR3 DNA reads as TGTGCCAGCAGGGGGACAGTCTCCTACGAGCAGTACTTC.